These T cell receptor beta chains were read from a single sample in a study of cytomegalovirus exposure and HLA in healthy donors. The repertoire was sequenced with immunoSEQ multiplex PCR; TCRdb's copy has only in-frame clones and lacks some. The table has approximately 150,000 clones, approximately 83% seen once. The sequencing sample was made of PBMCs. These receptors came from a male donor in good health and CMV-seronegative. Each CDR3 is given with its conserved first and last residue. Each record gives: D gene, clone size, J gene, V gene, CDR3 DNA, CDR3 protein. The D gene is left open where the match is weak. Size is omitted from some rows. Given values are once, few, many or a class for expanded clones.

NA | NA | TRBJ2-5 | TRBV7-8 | TGTGCCAGCAAGCCGATAAAGCAATCGGGACTGAAGACCCAGTACTTC | CASKPIKQSGLKTQYF
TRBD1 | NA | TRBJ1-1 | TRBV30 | TGTGCCTGGAGTCGACAGGGGGCTTTTGAAGCTTTCTTT | CAWSRQGAFEAFF
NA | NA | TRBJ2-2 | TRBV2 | TGTGCCAGCAGTGGACAGGGAGGTACCGGGGAGCTGTTTTTT | CASSGQGGTGELFF
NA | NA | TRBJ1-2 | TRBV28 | TGTGCCAGCAGTTTACCAGGGAATGGTAACTATGGCTACACCTTC | CASSLPGNGNYGYTF
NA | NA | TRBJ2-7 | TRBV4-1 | TGCGCCAGCAGCCAAGAAGGAGGTTCAAGCTCCTACGAGCAGTACTTC | CASSQEGGSSSYEQYF
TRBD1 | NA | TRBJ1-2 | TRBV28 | TGTGCCAGCAGTCTTTCCACACCCGGGACAGGGTCTTCTCTCTATGGCTACACCTTC | CASSLSTPGTGSSLYGYTF
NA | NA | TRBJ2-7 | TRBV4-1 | TGCGCCAGCAGCCAAGAAGAGGCCATAGCTATCGACTCCTACGAGCAGTACTTC | CASSQEEAIAIDSYEQYF
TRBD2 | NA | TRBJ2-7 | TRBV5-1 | TGCGCCAGCAGCTCCGCCACCACTAGCGAATCCTACGAGCAGTACTTC | CASSSATTSESYEQYF
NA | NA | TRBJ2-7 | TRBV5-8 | TGTGCCAGCAGCCGCAGAAAGATTCTTGACGAGCAGTACTTC | CASSRRKILDEQYF
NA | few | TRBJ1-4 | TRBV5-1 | TGCGCCAGCAGCTTGGGAGGGATAGAAAAACTGTTTTTT | CASSLGGIEKLFF
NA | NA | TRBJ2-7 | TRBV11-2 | TGTGCCAGCAGCTTAGGCCGCTTTGTGAGGTACGAGCAGTACTTC | CASSLGRFVRYEQYF
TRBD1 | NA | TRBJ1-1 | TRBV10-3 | TGTGCCATCAGTGAGGGGGGACAGGGGGTGACTGAAGCTTTCTTT | CAISEGGQGVTEAFF
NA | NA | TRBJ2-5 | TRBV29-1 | TGCAGCATTACGGCAGGAAGAATAAACCAAGAGACCCAGTACTTC | CSITAGRINQETQYF
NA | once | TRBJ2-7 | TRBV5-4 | TGTGCCAGCAGCCGGGCTGGCGGGGACGTTTACGAGCAGTACTTC | CASSRAGGDVYEQYF
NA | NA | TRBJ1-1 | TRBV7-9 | TGTGCCGTACAGGGTACGGTGAACACTGAAGCTTTCTTT | CAVQGTVNTEAFF
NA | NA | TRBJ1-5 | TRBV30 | TGTGCCTGGAGTGCGAGATACAATCAGCCCCAGCATTTT | CAWSARYNQPQHF
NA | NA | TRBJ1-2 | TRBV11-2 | TGTGCCAGCAGCTTAGGGCTTGCCGGCTACACCTTC | CASSLGLAGYTF
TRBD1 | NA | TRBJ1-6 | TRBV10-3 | TGTGCCATCAGTGAATCCTGGACAGGGTCCGTAACCTCCTATAATTCACCCCTCCACTTT | CAISESWTGSVTSYNSPLHF
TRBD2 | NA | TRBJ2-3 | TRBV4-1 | TGTGCCAGCAGCCAAGAGGCAGCGGGGGGTCCAGATACGCAGTATTTT | CASSQEAAGGPDTQYF
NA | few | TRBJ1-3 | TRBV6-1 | TGTGCCAGCAGTGCCTTGCCGGAGGGGTTCGCTGGAAACACCATATATTTT | CASSALPEGFAGNTIYF
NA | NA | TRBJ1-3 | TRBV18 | TGTGCCAGCACCCCGGGACTCCCGTCTGGAAACACCATATATTTT | CASTPGLPSGNTIYF
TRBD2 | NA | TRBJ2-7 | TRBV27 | TGTGCCAGCAGTCCTCTAGCGGGAGCGCTTCTCTACGAGCAGTACTTC | CASSPLAGALLYEQYF
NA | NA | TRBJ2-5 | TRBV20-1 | TGCATGCCAAAGGAGGCCCAGTACTTC | CMPKEAQYF
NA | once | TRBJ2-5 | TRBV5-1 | TGCGCCAGCAGCAGTACAGGTTTTCAAGAGACCCAGTACTTC | CASSSTGFQETQYF
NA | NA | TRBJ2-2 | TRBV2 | TGTGCCAGCAGTAGGAGGCACCTCACCGGGGAGCTGTTTTTT | CASSRRHLTGELFF
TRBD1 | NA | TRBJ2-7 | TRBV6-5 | TGTGCCAGCAGTGGACAGGCCTACGAGCAGTACTTC | CASSGQAYEQYF
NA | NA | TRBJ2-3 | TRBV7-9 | TGTGCCAGCAGCTCCCTTTTAGAGGATACGCAGTATTTT | CASSSLLEDTQYF
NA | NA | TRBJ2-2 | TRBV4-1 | TGCGCCAGCAGCCAGGCGGGCTTTGGGGAGCTGTTTTTT | CASSQAGFGELFF
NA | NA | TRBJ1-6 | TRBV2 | TGTGCCAGCAGTGATCCGGGAAATTCACCCCTCCACTTT | CASSDPGNSPLHF
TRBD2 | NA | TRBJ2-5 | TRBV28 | TGTGCCAGCTCCCCGGGAGGACAAGAGACCCAGTACTTC | CASSPGGQETQYF
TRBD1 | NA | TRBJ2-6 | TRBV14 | TGTGCCAGCAGCCAATACAGGGGCTCGGGGGCCAACGTCCTGACTTTC | CASSQYRGSGANVLTF
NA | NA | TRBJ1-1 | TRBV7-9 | TGTGCCAGCAGCTTTGAGTTAAGAGATGAAGCTTTCTTT | CASSFELRDEAFF
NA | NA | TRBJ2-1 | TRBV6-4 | TGTGCCAGCAGCCCTAGCTCCTACAATGAGCAGTTCTTC | CASSPSSYNEQFF
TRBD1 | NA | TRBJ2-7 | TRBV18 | TGTGCCAGCTCGCCGGACAGGGCCTACGAGCAGTACTTC | CASSPDRAYEQYF
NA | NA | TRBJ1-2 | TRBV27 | TGTGCCAGCAGGAAGGAGGGAGCTTTCGACACCTTC | CASRKEGAFDTF
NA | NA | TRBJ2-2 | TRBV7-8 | TGTGCCAGCAGCTCGGGGTTTTCACCCGGGGAGCTGTTTTTT | CASSSGFSPGELFF